This TCR beta chain was observed in a study of technical replicates of blood from a few donors. TCRdb's table, derived via immunoSEQ multiplex PCR, lists solely in-frame clones and lacks some. The sample has 70,000 to 85,000 clones, about 90% seen once. Germline V gene data show CDR1 as MNHNS and CDR2 as SASEGT. CDR3 length: 14 amino acids. With V trimmed by 5 bases and J by 5 bases, 3 bases remained unmatched. The sample consisted of T cells isolated from PBMCs. The sequence derives from a human donor in good health. The chain employs TRBV6-1 and TRBJ2-1; 10 nucleotides align to TRBD1. The CDR3 DNA reads as TGTGCCAGCAGTCCGGGACAGGGGCACAATGAGCAGTTCTTC. This translates into CASSPGQGHNEQFF.